Included here is one T cell receptor (beta chain) sequence, with context. Its antigen is still unknown. This entry comes from a study of OX40 agonist ivuxolimab in advanced cancers. Study-wide context: Therapy given before enrollment (anti-PD-1, anti-PD-L1 or anti-CTLA-4) was allowed, and under 45% had some.

The V gene's germline CDR1 is SGHRS and CDR2 YFSETQ. The CDR3 loop spans 14 amino acids. After removal of 5 bases from V and 15 bases from J, the junction contained 15 bases not matched to a gene. The study's findings and limits: Doses of 0.1 to 3.0 mg/kg were accompanied by clonal expansion of CD4+ and CD8+ blood T cells by week 6.

Assay: immunoSEQ multiplex PCR; the TCRdb copy retains only in-frame clones and omits some. The sample lists tens of thousands of clones; 91% were seen once. The chain combines TRBV5-1 with TRBJ1-4, with 8 bases that match TRBD1. The source of this sequence is an adult with an advanced solid tumor such as melanoma, head and neck, liver or kidney cancer. The starting material was CD4+ or CD8+ T cells sorted from blood, obtained in a trial of the OX40 agonist ivuxolimab. In nucleotides, the CDR3 is TGCGCCAGCAGTAGGGGACAGGCCGAGTATGAGTTGTTTTTT. It encodes CASSRGQAEYELFF.